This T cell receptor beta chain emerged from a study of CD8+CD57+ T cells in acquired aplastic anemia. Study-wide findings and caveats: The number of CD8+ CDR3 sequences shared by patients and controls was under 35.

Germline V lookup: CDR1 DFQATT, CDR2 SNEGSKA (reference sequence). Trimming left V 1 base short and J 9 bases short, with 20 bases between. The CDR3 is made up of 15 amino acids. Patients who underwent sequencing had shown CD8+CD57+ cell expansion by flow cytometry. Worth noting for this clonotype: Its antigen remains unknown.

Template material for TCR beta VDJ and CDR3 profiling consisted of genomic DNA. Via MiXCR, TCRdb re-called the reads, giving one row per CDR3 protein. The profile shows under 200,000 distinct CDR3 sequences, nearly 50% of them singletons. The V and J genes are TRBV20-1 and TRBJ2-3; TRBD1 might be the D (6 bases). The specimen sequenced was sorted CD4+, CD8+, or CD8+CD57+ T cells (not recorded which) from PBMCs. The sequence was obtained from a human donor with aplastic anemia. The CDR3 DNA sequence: TGCAGTGCTAGAGGACGGAACTTGGGGACATGGACGCAGTATTTT. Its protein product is CSARGRNLGTWTQYF.